Listed here are 19 T cell receptor beta chains from one sample, sequenced in a study of blood T cells in healthy people across ages. The use of a sample-barcoded 5' primer and a J-beta primer mix characterized a second PCR of roughly 6 to 12 cycles. Each CDR3 protein gets one entry after TCRdb re-called the 5' RACE reads with MiXCR. This table has around 800,000 distinct CDR3 sequences, more than 35% appearing once. Specimen: blood. These receptors all come from an elderly man in good health.

V usage is TRBV24-1 and J usage is TRBJ2-7; D not resolved. This CDR3 is 11 amino acids long. The germline V gene has CDR1 KGHDR and CDR2 SFDVKD. V was shortened by 6 bases and J by 6 bases, with 8 bases between the two germline ends. DNA for the CDR3: TGTGCCACCAGTTGGTCGGGCGAGCAGTACTTC. Its translation: CATSWSGEQYF.

The chain is built from TRBV12-3 or TRBV12-4 and TRBJ2-1; 11 positions agree with TRBD2. The CDR3 runs to 15 residues. Trimming removed 2 bases from V and 9 bases from J; junction bases left unmatched: 6. DNA for the CDR3: TGTGCCAGCAGTTTAAGACTAGCGGGATCCGGTGAGCAGTTCTTC. This encodes CASSLRLAGSGEQFF.

The V call is TRBV28, the J call TRBJ2-7, with 8 bases fitting TRBD2. The V gene's germline CDR1 is MDHEN and CDR2 SYDVKM. The CDR3 has 16 residues. V lost 6 bases and J lost 9; bases outside the gene matches: 19. This chain's CDR3 is CASRVGDHGRAIGQYF. The CDR3 DNA is TGTGCCAGCAGAGTAGGAGACCACGGGAGGGCGATTGGGCAGTACTTC.

The J gene is TRBJ2-2, the V gene TRBV6-6; D is possibly TRBD1 (6 bases). Germline-derived CDR1 and CDR2 are MNHNY and SVGAGI (reference sequence). Deletions cut 7 bases from V and 6 bases from J, with 12 bases between. This CDR3 has 13 residues. The DNA of the CDR3 is TGTGCCAGCAACTACCAGGGGCCCGGGGAGCTGTTTTTT. This sequence encodes CASNYQGPGELFF.

The sample holds many counts of this clonotype. The chain couples TRBV21-1 to TRBJ2-5; the listed D gene, TRBD1, was not tested against the DNA. TRBV21-1 is listed as a pseudogene. The CDR3 runs 17 residues. As DNA, the CDR3 is TGTGCCAGCAGCAAAGCTGGTCCTCCGGGATCTGGAGAGACCCAGTACTTC. Its protein is CASSKAGPPGSGETQYF.

The rearrangement links TRBV20-1 to TRBJ2-1; 8 positions match TRBD2. CDR1 is DFQATT and CDR2 is SNEGSKA in the germline V gene (reference sequence). CDR3 size: 16 residues. Losses at the gene ends were 0 bases for V and 6 bases for J; bases not matched to a gene: 10. The CDR3 sequence is CSARDEWRGDANEQFF. As DNA, the CDR3 is TGCAGTGCTAGAGATGAATGGCGGGGGGACGCCAATGAGCAGTTCTTC.

With regard to this clonotype: One junction end does not reproduce the germline sequence, and a read error may be involved. The CDR3 region is CTISEGLGNSPLHF. The CDR3 coding sequence is TGTACCATCAGTGAGGGGCTAGGCAATTCACCCCTCCACTTT. This chain joins TRBV10-3 and TRBJ1-6; TRBD1 is a possible D gene (5 bases). The V gene's germline CDR1 is ENHRY and CDR2 SYGVKD. This CDR3 is built from 14 residues.

Notes on this clonotype: A much bigger clone sits one base away, suggesting this may be a read error. The chain has TRBV2 and TRBJ2-3; 9 nucleotides line up with TRBD2. Germline-derived CDR1 and CDR2 are SNHLY and FYNNEI. The CDR3 is 16 amino acids. J gave up 2 bases and V 6 bases, and 9 bases lay outside the gene matches. The CDR3 DNA follows: TGTGCCAGCAGAACTGGGACTAGCACTAACACAGATACGCAGTATTTT. It specifies CASRTGTSTNTDTQYF.

The chain has TRBV29-1 and TRBJ2-4; the D call may be TRBD1 or TRBD2 (5 bases each). TRBJ2-5 explains the end of the DNA better; the J call may be wrong. Germline CDR1 and CDR2: SQVTM and ANQGSEA. This CDR3 is built from 16 residues. The CDR3 DNA follows: TGCAGCGTTGAAGACCTCAAATGGGACGGCCAAGAGACCCAGTACTTC. It is translated as CSVEDLKWDGQETQYF.

CDR3: CSVEGPPAGGIQETQYF. The CDR3 coding sequence is TGCAGCGTTGAAGGCCCCCCAGCGGGGGGGATCCAAGAGACCCAGTACTTC. This chain connects TRBV29-1 to TRBJ2-5, with TRBD2 identical over 10 bases. Germline CDR1 SQVTM, CDR2 ANQGSEA. Trimming at V came to 1 base and at J to 1 base, leaving 9 bases not matched to a gene. The CDR3 sequence is 17 residues long.

This clonotype was seen a handful of times. V gene TRBV29-1 combines with J gene TRBJ2-5; a weak D match, TRBD1 (6 bases). The germline V gene has CDR1 SQVTM and CDR2 ANQGSEA. The germline V and J ends were trimmed by 6 bases and 11 bases, with 16 bases remaining between them. There are 11 residues in the CDR3. The CDR3 loop reads CSVQGFEEQYF. DNA for the CDR3: TGCAGCGTGCAGGGGTTTGAGGAGCAGTACTTC. Complete variable domain (other parts from reference TRBV29-1 and TRBJ2-5): SAVISQKPSRDICQRGTSLTIQCQVDSQVTMMFWYRQQPGQSLTLIATANQGSEATYESGFVIDKFPISRPNLTFSTLTVSNMSPEDSSIYLCSVQGFEEQYFGPGTRLLVL.

The chain joins TRBV20-1 to TRBJ2-7, with 9 positions matching TRBD1. The CDR3 consists of 14 residues. Trimming removed 5 bases from V and 4 bases from J; junction bases left unmatched: 9. CDR1 is DFQATT, CDR2 SNEGSKA, per germline (reference sequence). The CDR3: CSAPKGQGKYEQYF. The CDR3 bases are TGCAGTGCTCCCAAAGGACAGGGGAAGTACGAGCAGTACTTC.

This chain connects TRBV27 to TRBJ2-2, with 9 nucleotides matching TRBD1. Germline assignment: CDR1 MNHEY and CDR2 SMNVEV (reference sequence). CDR3 length: 16 residues. V was clipped by 4 bases and J by 4 bases; unmatched bases: 7. The chain's CDR3 is CASSSEGQGITGELFF. In DNA, the CDR3 is TGTGCCAGCAGTTCAGAGGGACAGGGAATCACCGGGGAGCTGTTTTTT.

The rearrangement links TRBV9 to TRBJ1-1; TRBD1 aligns across 8 bases. The germline V gene has CDR1 SGDLS and CDR2 YYNGEE. V trimming: 7 bases; J trimming: 2 bases; junction bases outside the gene matches: 4. This CDR3 contains 13 residues. CDR3 in DNA: TGTGCCAGCTCGGACAGGGAAAACACTGAAGCTTTCTTT. Residues: CASSDRENTEAFF.

The CDR3 region has the DNA TGCAGTGCTAGCCCGAGGGAGTACCCAGAGACCCAGTACTTC. It is translated as CSASPREYPETQYF. V and J are TRBV20-1 and TRBJ2-7; D possibly corresponds to TRBD2 (5 bases). The end of the DNA fits TRBJ2-5 better, so the J call may be wrong. The V gene's germline CDR1 is DFQATT and CDR2 SNEGSKA (reference sequence). The CDR3 is made up of 14 amino acids.

This clonotype was observed a handful of times. The chain recombines TRBV18 with TRBJ2-7, with 9 bases matching TRBD2. Per germline, CDR1 KGHSH and CDR2 LQKENI. The CDR3 runs to 15 residues. Trimming removed 3 bases from V and 4 bases from J; junction bases left unmatched: 7. This chain's CDR3 is CASSPAGGPGYEQYF. The CDR3 bases are TGTGCCAGCTCACCCGCGGGAGGGCCCGGGTACGAGCAGTACTTC.

The V gene is TRBV24-1, the J gene TRBJ2-3; 9 bases map to TRBD2. J was trimmed by 2 bases and V by 4 bases; bases with no gene match: 6. CDR3 length: 16 residues. Germline V gene sequence: CDR1 KGHDR, CDR2 SFDVKD. This CDR3 reads CATSESLAGTTDTQYF. The CDR3 DNA is TGTGCCACCAGTGAGTCGCTAGCGGGGACCACAGATACGCAGTATTTT.

This clonotype was observed a handful of times. A much larger clonotype is one base distant, so this may be a read error. The chain has TRBV5-1 and TRBJ2-5; D tentatively reads TRBD1 or TRBD2 (5 bases each). Germline CDR1 reads SGHRS; CDR2 reads YFSETQ. V lost 4 bases and J 0 bases, leaving 13 bases between the germline ends. This CDR3 spans 15 amino acids. The CDR3 sequence: CASSLGPADQETQYF. DNA for the CDR3: TGCGCCAGCAGCCTGGGACCAGCGGACCAAGAGACCCAGTACTTC.

This clonotype was seen ten or more times. The chain couples TRBV28 to TRBJ2-7; a possible D gene is TRBD2 (5 bases). Trimming removed 1 base at V and 1 base at J, with 8 bases between. The CDR3 sequence is 14 residues long. CDR1 is MDHEN, CDR2 SYDVKM, per germline. In DNA form, the CDR3 reads TGTGCCAGCAGTTTATACGGGGAGTCCTACGAGCAGTACTTC. This sequence encodes CASSLYGESYEQYF.